A single sample gave rise to the 5 T cell receptor beta chains below, sequenced in a study of blood T cell repertoires in COVID-19. Assay used: immunoSEQ multiplex PCR; TCRdb lists only in-frame clones, some missing. The sample has approximately 240,000 clones, roughly four fifths seen once. Sequences were obtained from peripheral blood. All receptors come from a woman in her 30s who had recovered from COVID-19.

The J gene is TRBJ2-3, the V gene TRBV5-5, with 11 bases lining up with TRBD2. There are 16 residues in the CDR3. The ends lost 0 bases at V and 3 bases at J; junction bases unmatched: 3. Per germline, CDR1 SGHKS and CDR2 YYEKEE (reference sequence). For the CDR3, the DNA is TGTGCCAGCAGCTTGGTTCTAGCGGGAGGTACAGATACGCAGTATTTT. Residues: CASSLVLAGGTDTQYF.

The J gene is TRBJ2-1, the V gene TRBV19; 9 bases fit TRBD2. After removal of 6 bases from V and 5 bases from J, the junction contained 20 bases not matched to a gene. Germline V gives CDR1 LNHDA, CDR2 SQIVND (reference sequence). The CDR3 has 19 amino acids. CDR3 DNA sequence: TGTGCCAGTAGAGTGGGGCTAGCGGGAAAGCGGACAAGGAACAATGAGCAGTTCTTC. It encodes CASRVGLAGKRTRNNEQFF. Full variable domain (rest looked up from reference TRBV19 and TRBJ2-1): DGGITQSPKYLFRKEGQNVTLSCEQNLNHDAMYWYRQDPGQGLRLIYYSQIVNDFQKGDIAEGYSVSREKKESFPLTVTSAQKNPTAFYLCASRVGLAGKRTRNNEQFFGPGTRLTVL.

This chain joins TRBV3-1 (or the pseudogene TRBV3-2) and TRBJ2-7; TRBD1 is a possible D gene (6 bases). In germline, CDR1 is LGHDT, CDR2 YNNKEL (reference sequence). CDR3 length: 15 residues. Trimming took off 2 bases at V and 0 bases at J, with 11 bases between the two ends. This CDR3 is CASSQTGTSSYEQYF. CDR3 in DNA: TGTGCCAGCAGCCAAACCGGGACAAGCTCCTACGAGCAGTACTTC.

V gene TRBV28 combines with J gene TRBJ2-3; 7 bases align to TRBD1. Germline CDR1 and CDR2: MDHEN and SYDVKM. The CDR3 covers 15 residues. Unmatched junction bases numbered 4, after V lost 2 bases and J lost 2 bases. CDR3 loop: CASSLRDRPTDTQYF. For the CDR3, the DNA is TGTGCCAGCAGTTTAAGGGACAGACCCACAGATACGCAGTATTTT.

The rearrangement joins TRBV18 to TRBJ2-7; tentative D call: TRBD2 (7 bases). Germline lookup yields CDR1 KGHSH and CDR2 LQKENI. V gave up 4 bases and J gave up 0 bases, with 22 bases separating them. This CDR3 contains 18 residues. CDR3 region: CASSLNLRGGDYSYEQYF. The CDR3 DNA reads TGTGCCAGCTCACTTAACCTAAGGGGGGGAGACTACTCCTACGAGCAGTACTTC.